The rows below give T cell receptor beta chains drawn from one sample of a study of response to subunit inactivated influenza vaccine. Each CDR3 protein is one row after TCRdb ran MiXCR on the RT-PCR reads. The sample has 450,000 to 700,000 distinct CDR3 sequences; approximately 15% are singletons. Sample: PBMCs from blood, taken about 12 days after vaccination. Receptors were obtained from a man aged 50-60 years who received an inactivated influenza vaccine. The CDR3 runs from the conserved cysteine through the conserved F or W.

v_call cdr3_aa
TRBV11-2 CASSLGQEPDTQYF
TRBV24-1 CATSEVVGTGELFF
TRBV7-9 CASSSGAGPSYEQYF
TRBV6-2/TRBV6-3 CASSPQGGGANVLTF
TRBV20-1 CSAIRDRYNEQFF
TRBV7-9 CASSLGKNPFNTEAFF
TRBV7-2 CASSLAGTGEETQYF
TRBV10-3 CAISESRRERTGELFF
TRBV18 CASSPGLLTYEQYF
TRBV7-2 CASSLHSTISTDTQYF
TRBV9 CASSLLSRTSGSEDTQYF
TRBV7-7 CASRKTDQETQYF
TRBV20-1 CSATVRTANSPLHF
TRBV9 CASSASGQPYEQYF
TRBV5-1 CASSLVGGRTRQYEQYF
TRBV28 CASSLSPSGINEQFF
TRBV10-3 CAIKERRDSTTNEKLFF
TRBV5-4 CASNSDIRNTEAFF
TRBV7-9 CASSPWTGREWNIQYF
TRBV9 CASSVSVESYEQYF
TRBV7-9 CASGQGGYGYTF
TRBV20-1 CSASAGGGYNEQFF
TRBV7-6 CASSPQRGDEKLFF
TRBV12-3/TRBV12-4 CATLGYNEQFF
TRBV4-2 CASSLDRTVQETQYF
TRBV7-7 CASSPKPLATDTQYF